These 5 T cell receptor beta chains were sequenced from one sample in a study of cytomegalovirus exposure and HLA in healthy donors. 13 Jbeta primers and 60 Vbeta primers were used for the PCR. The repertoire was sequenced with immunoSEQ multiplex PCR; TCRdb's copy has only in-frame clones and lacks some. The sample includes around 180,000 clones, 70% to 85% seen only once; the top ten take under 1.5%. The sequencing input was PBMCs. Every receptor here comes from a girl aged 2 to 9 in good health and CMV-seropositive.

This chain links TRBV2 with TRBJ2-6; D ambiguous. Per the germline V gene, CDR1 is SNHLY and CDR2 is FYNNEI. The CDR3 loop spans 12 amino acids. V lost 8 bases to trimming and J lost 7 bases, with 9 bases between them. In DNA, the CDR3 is TGTGCCAGCCAGGAATCCGCCAACGTCCTGACTTTC. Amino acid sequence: CASQESANVLTF.

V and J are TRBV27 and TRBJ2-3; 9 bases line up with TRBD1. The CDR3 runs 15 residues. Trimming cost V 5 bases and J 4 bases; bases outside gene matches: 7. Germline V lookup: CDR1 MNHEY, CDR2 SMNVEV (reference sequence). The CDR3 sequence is CASSLTQGAADTQYF. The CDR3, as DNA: TGTGCCAGCAGTCTTACACAGGGGGCAGCAGATACGCAGTATTTT.

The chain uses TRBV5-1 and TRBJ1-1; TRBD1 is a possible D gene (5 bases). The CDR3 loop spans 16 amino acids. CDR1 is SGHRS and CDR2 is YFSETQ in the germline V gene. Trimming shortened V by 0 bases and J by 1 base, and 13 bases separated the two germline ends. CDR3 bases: TGCGCCAGCAGCTTGGCCTCAGGGCCTGGGAACACTGAAGCTTTCTTT. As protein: CASSLASGPGNTEAFF.

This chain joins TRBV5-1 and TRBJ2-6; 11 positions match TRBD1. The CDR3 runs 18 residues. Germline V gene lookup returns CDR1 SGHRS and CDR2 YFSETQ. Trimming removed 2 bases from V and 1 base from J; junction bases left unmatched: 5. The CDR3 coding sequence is TGCGCCAGCAGCTTCCTCGGGACAGGGGGATCTGGGGCCAACGTCCTGACTTTC. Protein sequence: CASSFLGTGGSGANVLTF.

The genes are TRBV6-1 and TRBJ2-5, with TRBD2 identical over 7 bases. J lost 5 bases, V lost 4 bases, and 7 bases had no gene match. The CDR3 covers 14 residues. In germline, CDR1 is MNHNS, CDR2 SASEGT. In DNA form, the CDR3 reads TGTGCCAGCAGTGTTGAGGGAGGGGTTGAGACCCAGTACTTC. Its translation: CASSVEGGVETQYF.